This TCR beta chain was sequenced during a study of T cell responses to AZD1222 COVID-19 vaccine. Study outcomes and limitations: Clonal diversity was possibly underestimated; the donors were predominantly white British and more often female. Spike-wide vaccine-associated CD4 TCRs dominated at 160-218 and 743-854. Just six AZD1222 recipients were seropositive at baseline. Reportedly, nearly half the spike-specific TCRs target unmutated variant regions.

This table comes from immunoSEQ multiplex PCR, and its TCRdb copy is limited to in-frame clones, with some not included. The data hold around 250,000 clones, with approximately 93% observed a single time. Concerning this clone itself: Antigen: not known.

The CDR3 extends over 16 amino acids. Trimming stripped 4 bases from V and 7 bases from J, with 22 bases between. Germline CDR1 SQVTM, CDR2 ANQGSEA. The clonotype originates from an adult in good health. The chain carries TRBV29-1 and TRBJ2-2; TRBD1 or TRBD2 may be the D gene (5 bases each). Sequences were derived from peripheral blood, sampled on day 0 of AZD1222 vaccination. CDR3 nucleotides: TGCAGCGTTGGAACACCGGGGCAGCCCCTGAGCGGGGAGCTGTTTTTT. Protein: CSVGTPGQPLSGELFF.